This is a list of T cell receptor beta chains from one sample in a study of blood T cell repertoires in COVID-19. Method: immunoSEQ multiplex PCR; TCRdb's copy keeps in-frame clones and lacks some. The repertoire holds 240,000 or so clones, with roughly 80% as singletons. Sequencing was performed on peripheral blood. The receptor set was obtained from a woman between 18 and 29 years old with acute or convalescent COVID-19. Both conserved end residues are part of each CDR3. A D gene is named only where the DNA matches it firmly. Size tells how often a clone was seen (once, few, many) or the class of an expanded clone, and some rows leave it out.

d_call	v_call	j_call	clone_size	cdr3_nt	cdr3_aa
TRBD1	TRBV28	TRBJ2-1	NA	TGTGCCAGCAGTTCTCCGGGACAGGGGAGCAATGAGCAGTTCTTC	CASSSPGQGSNEQFF
NA	TRBV3-1/TRBV3-2	TRBJ2-7	NA	TGTGCCAGCAGCCAAGCATACGAGCAGTACTTC	CASSQAYEQYF
TRBD2	TRBV19	TRBJ2-1	NA	TGTGCCAGTTCCCTAGCGGACTACAATGAGCAGTTCTTC	CASSLADYNEQFF
TRBD2	TRBV5-4	TRBJ2-7	once	TGTGCCAGCAGCCTCCGGACTAGCGGGAGGAGACAAGTCGGCTACGAGCAGTACTTC	CASSLRTSGRRQVGYEQYF
TRBD1	TRBV11-2	TRBJ2-7	NA	TGTGCCAGCAGCTTAGATCAGGGACAGGGTTACGAGCAGTACTTC	CASSLDQGQGYEQYF
NA	TRBV6-5	TRBJ2-5	once	TGTGCCACCCAAGCGGAACCCCAAGAGACCCAGTACTTC	CATQAEPQETQYF
NA	TRBV9	TRBJ2-1	NA	TGTGCCAGCAGCCCACCCACCCTCTATTCCCCCTCCTACAATGAGCAGTTCTTC	CASSPPTLYSPSYNEQFF
TRBD2	TRBV7-2	TRBJ2-7	NA	TGTGCCAGCAGCTTAGGTCTAGCGGACTACGAGCAGTACTTC	CASSLGLADYEQYF
TRBD1	TRBV6-5	TRBJ1-3	NA	TGTGCCAGCAGTCAACAGGGGAGGAGGAACACCATATATTTT	CASSQQGRRNTIYF
NA	TRBV6-2/TRBV6-3	TRBJ2-5	NA	TGTGCCAGCAGTTACTCCGCCAGCGAAGAGACCCAGTACTTC	CASSYSASEETQYF
NA	TRBV4-3	TRBJ1-1	NA	TGCGCCAGCAGCCAAGAAGCGGCGTGGGGAAGGACTGAAGCTTTCTTT	CASSQEAAWGRTEAFF
TRBD2	TRBV10-1	TRBJ2-1	NA	TGCGCCAGCAGTGAGGGAGCGGGAGGCCGATCCCTCTACAATGAGCAGTTCTTC	CASSEGAGGRSLYNEQFF
NA	TRBV3-1/TRBV3-2	TRBJ1-6	NA	TGTGCCAGCAGCCAAGGGCAGAATAATTCACCCCTCCACTTT	CASSQGQNNSPLHF
TRBD2	TRBV19	TRBJ2-7	NA	TGTGCCAGTAGTATAGAGCGGGAGGGCCTCCACGAGCAGTACTTC	CASSIEREGLHEQYF
TRBD2	TRBV12-5	TRBJ2-2	NA	TGTGCTAGTGGTTTGGTACTAGGGCTTACACTAGCGGGAATCAACACCGGGGAGCTGTTTTTT	CASGLVLGLTLAGINTGELFF
NA	TRBV3-1/TRBV3-2	TRBJ2-7	NA	TGTGCCAGCAGCCCCCACCTATCCTACGAGCAGTACTTC	CASSPHLSYEQYF
NA	TRBV5-1	TRBJ2-7	NA	TGCGCCAGCAGCCATTCCCGGGACTCCCCTTCCTACGAGCAGTACTTC	CASSHSRDSPSYEQYF
NA	TRBV7-2	TRBJ1-2	NA	TGTGCCAGCAGCCAACCTTCTCCCAGGAACTATGGCTACACCTTC	CASSQPSPRNYGYTF
NA	TRBV6-5	TRBJ1-2	NA	TGTGCCAGCAGGGCCAGTACAGGATTTAACTATGGCTACACCTTC	CASRASTGFNYGYTF
TRBD2	TRBV20-1	TRBJ2-3	NA	TGCAGTGCTAGTTCTGTAAGCGGGAGAACAGATACGCAGTATTTT	CSASSVSGRTDTQYF
NA	TRBV28	TRBJ2-4	NA	TGTGCCAGCAGCAAATCGGGGGTAGCCAAAAACATTCAGTACTTC	CASSKSGVAKNIQYF
NA	TRBV19	TRBJ2-5	NA	TGTGCCAGTAGTATCTCCCGGGTCTTGTACCAAGAGACCCAGTACTTC	CASSISRVLYQETQYF
TRBD1	TRBV16	TRBJ1-2	once	TGTGCCAGCAGCGCTGACAGGGTCTATGGCTACACCTTC	CASSADRVYGYTF
TRBD2	TRBV27	TRBJ2-1	NA	TGTGCCAGCAGTTTAAAGACTAGCGGGAGGACATCCTACAATGAGCAGTTCTTC	CASSLKTSGRTSYNEQFF
NA	TRBV13	TRBJ2-7	NA	TGTGCCAGCAGCTGGGCAGAAGCCTACGAGCAGTACTTC	CASSWAEAYEQYF
TRBD1	TRBV12-5	TRBJ1-3	NA	TGTGCTAGTGGTTTGCCCCCCAGGACAGGATATTCTGGAAACACCATATATTTT	CASGLPPRTGYSGNTIYF
TRBD2	TRBV18	TRBJ2-2	NA	TGTGCCAGCTTTGGACTAGCTGTCACCGGGGAGCTGTTTTTT	CASFGLAVTGELFF
NA	TRBV15	TRBJ2-1	NA	TGTGCCACCAGCAGAGCGGGCGGGTCGTCTTCCTTGAGCTCCTACAATGAGCAGTTCTTC	CATSRAGGSSSLSSYNEQFF
NA	TRBV5-8	TRBJ1-3	NA	TGTGCCAGCAGCTTGGGGCATGACTCTGGAAACACCATATATTTT	CASSLGHDSGNTIYF
NA	TRBV19	TRBJ1-5	NA	TGTGCCAGTAGTATAAACGGCGGCAGTTCTAATCAGCCCCAGCATTTT	CASSINGGSSNQPQHF
NA	TRBV5-1	TRBJ1-2	NA	TGCGCCAGCAGCTTGGCCCTCGAGAGGCGAGGGTTTAACTATGGCTACACCTTC	CASSLALERRGFNYGYTF
TRBD1	TRBV3-1/TRBV3-2	TRBJ1-1	few	TGTGCCAGCAGCCAGCCATGCCCAGGGGGCGGCACTGAAGCTTTCTTT	CASSQPCPGGGTEAFF
NA	TRBV3-1/TRBV3-2	TRBJ1-2	NA	TGTGCCAGCAGCCCAGCGGGCATCTATGGCTACACCTTC	CASSPAGIYGYTF
TRBD1	TRBV10-2	TRBJ1-2	NA	TGCGCCAGCAGAGATCCGGGACAGGAGGGGGGCTACACCTTC	CASRDPGQEGGYTF
NA	TRBV6-5	TRBJ1-5	NA	TGTGCCAGCGACCCATCCGGGAACGGGCAGCCCCAGCATTTT	CASDPSGNGQPQHF
NA	TRBV24-1	TRBJ2-5	NA	TGTGCCACCAGTGATTTGGGCTCCGGACTCGGGTGGTGGCTCCAACACCAAGAGACCCAGTACTTC	CATSDLGSGLGWWLQHQETQYF
NA	TRBV18	TRBJ2-7	NA	TGTGCCAGCTCACCACCGTCTAGCCGGGTCTACGAGCAGTACTTC	CASSPPSSRVYEQYF